Presented here are 14 T cell receptor beta chains from one specimen sequenced in a study of cytomegalovirus exposure and HLA in healthy donors. The PCR was carried out with 60 Vbeta primers and 13 Jbeta primers. This table comes from immunoSEQ multiplex PCR, and its TCRdb copy is limited to in-frame clones, with some not included. In the table there are fewer than 250,000 clones, more than 65% of which are singletons. Input material: PBMCs. All receptors derive from a woman aged 25 to 45 in good health and CMV-seronegative.

This rearrangement joins TRBV7-8 to TRBJ1-1, with D unresolved. The length of the CDR3 is 11 residues. The V end lost 5 bases, the J end lost 5 bases, and 6 bases lay between the germline ends. Germline values: CDR1 SGHVS, CDR2 FQNEAQ. CDR3 residues: CASSPRTEAFF. The CDR3 DNA reads as TGTGCCAGCAGCCCTCGGACTGAAGCTTTCTTT.

The rearrangement links TRBV7-9 to TRBJ2-3, with D unresolved. Between the trimmed V and J ends, which lost 1 base and 0 bases, there was a span of 11 bases. Germline V gene data show CDR1 as SEHNR and CDR2 as FQNEAQ (reference sequence). This CDR3 has 16 residues. The CDR3 sequence is CASSLGDTASTDTQYF. DNA for the CDR3: TGTGCCAGCAGCTTAGGTGATACAGCTAGCACAGATACGCAGTATTTT.

This clone was seen more than once but under ten times. The rearrangement joins TRBV7-8 to TRBJ1-5, with a possible D match to TRBD1 (5 bases). V shed 4 bases and J shed 7 bases, with 17 bases lying between them. Germline CDR1 and CDR2: SGHVS and FQNEAQ. This CDR3 is built from 15 residues. The CDR3, as DNA: TGTGCCAGCAGCTGGCGGGGCAGGGAAGGGCAGCCCCAGCATTTT. This gives the protein CASSWRGREGQPQHF. Looking up the rest from reference TRBV7-8 and TRBJ1-5 gives the full variable domain: GAGVSQSPRYKVAKRGQDVALRCDPISGHVSLFWYQQALGQGPEFLTYFQNEAQLDKSGLPSDRFFAERPEGSVSTLKIQRTQQEDSAVYLCASSWRGREGQPQHFGDGTRLSIL.

Points on this clone: A junction boundary mismatches the germline segment, possibly from a read error. This chain links TRBV7-7 with TRBJ2-5; 8 bases fit TRBD2. The CDR3 totals 15 residues. The germline CDR1 and CDR2 sequences are SSHAT and FNYEAQ (reference sequence). CDR3 loop: CASSPPGGAPETQYF. CDR3 DNA sequence: TGTGCTAGCAGTCCCCCCGGGGGGGCCCCGGAGACCCAGTACTTC.

The chain has TRBV6-4 and TRBJ2-5; 7 positions agree with TRBD1. The V segment lost 5 bases and the J segment 0 bases; nucleotides outside the gene matches: 6. Germline CDR1 and CDR2: MRHNA and SNTAGT. The CDR3 loop spans 15 amino acids. DNA for the CDR3: TGTGCCAGCAGTCAAGAAGGGACAGACCAAGAGACCCAGTACTTC. Its protein product is CASSQEGTDQETQYF.

V gene TRBV9 combines with J gene TRBJ1-2; D remains unclear. Germline CDR1 and CDR2: SGDLS and YYNGEE. V lost 6 bases and J lost 9, with 21 bases in between. This CDR3 is 14 amino acids long. The CDR3 region has the DNA TGTGCCAGCACCACCGGAGAGGGCGAGGGTCGCTACACCTTC. This sequence encodes CASTTGEGEGRYTF.

Turning to this clone: In the same sample, other DNA sequences code for this CDR3. The genes are TRBV5-6 and TRBJ1-5; a weak D match, TRBD1 (5 bases). The CDR3 is 14 amino acids. Trimming took 4 bases from V and 2 from J, leaving 10 bases between them. CDR1 and CDR2 (germline): SGHDT, YYEEEE. The CDR3 spells CASSNWGGNQPQHF. CDR3 nucleotide sequence: TGTGCCAGCAGCAACTGGGGGGGCAATCAGCCCCAGCATTTT.

There are a few counts of this clone. The V and J genes are TRBV4-1 and TRBJ2-3; 7 positions agree with TRBD2. In germline, CDR1 is MGHRA, CDR2 YSYEKL. The CDR3 has 17 residues. V gave up 4 bases and J gave up 6 bases; unmatched junction bases: 16. In nucleotides, the CDR3 is TGCGCCAGCAGCCCGGGGAGGCTAGCGGACCAGGAGGATACGCAGTATTTT. As protein: CASSPGRLADQEDTQYF.

This chain uses TRBV18 with TRBJ2-1; TRBD2 aligns across 9 bases. The length of the CDR3 is 14 residues. The V gene end was trimmed by 3 bases and the J gene end by 6 bases; junction bases not matched to a gene: 3. The germline gives CDR1 KGHSH, CDR2 LQKENI. CDR3 in amino acids: CASSPGTSSNEQFF. The CDR3 DNA reads TGTGCCAGCTCACCCGGGACTAGCTCCAATGAGCAGTTCTTC.

The J gene is TRBJ1-1, the V gene TRBV30; unclear D gene. The V gene's germline CDR1 is GTSNPN and CDR2 SVGIG (reference sequence). The ends were cut back, 2 bases at V and 2 bases at J, with 15 bases in the middle. The CDR3 runs to 15 residues. As DNA, the CDR3 is TGTGCCTGGAGTAAGGAAGGAGTGCCCAACACTGAAGCTTTCTTT. Protein sequence: CAWSKEGVPNTEAFF.

The gene calls are TRBV6-1 and TRBJ1-1, with TRBD1 matching over 9 bases. V lost 6 bases and J lost 5; bases outside the gene matches: 10. In germline, CDR1 is MNHNS, CDR2 SASEGT. The CDR3 length is 15 residues. CDR3 sequence: CASSRSGQGKTEAFF. DNA for the CDR3: TGTGCCAGCAGCCGCTCGGGACAGGGCAAGACTGAAGCTTTCTTT.

The rearrangement uses TRBV19 and TRBJ1-6, with D hard to call. This CDR3 comprises 16 residues. Germline CDR1 is LNHDA and CDR2 is SQIVND (reference sequence). V was trimmed by 3 bases and J by 0 bases, leaving 9 bases between them. The DNA of the CDR3 is TGTGCCAGTAGTATCTTTAGAGACTCCTATAATTCACCCCTCCACTTT. Translated, it gives CASSIFRDSYNSPLHF.

This clone has more than one count but fewer than ten. This sequence joins TRBV5-1 and TRBJ2-3; D is undetermined. Trimming removed 1 base from V and 0 bases from J, with 6 bases in between. CDR3 size: 14 residues. CDR1 and CDR2 (germline): SGHRS, YFSETQ. The CDR3 nucleotides read TGCGCCAGCAGCTTGACACCGAGCACAGATACGCAGTATTTT. It encodes CASSLTPSTDTQYF. Complete variable domain (other parts from reference TRBV5-1 and TRBJ2-3): KAGVTQTPRYLIKTRGQQVTLSCSPISGHRSVSWYQQTPGQGLQFLFEYFSETQRNKGNFPGRFSGRQFSNSRSEMNVSTLELGDSALYLCASSLTPSTDTQYFGPGTRLTVL.

This clone appeared once. The chain is built from TRBV5-4 and TRBJ2-7, with 7 positions matching TRBD2. V trimming: 4 bases; J trimming: 4 bases; junction bases outside the gene matches: 20. Germline V gene lookup returns CDR1 SGHNT and CDR2 YYREEE (reference sequence). CDR3 size: 18 residues. CDR3 sequence: CASSRGVQFSTNFYEQYF. CDR3 coding DNA: TGTGCCAGCAGCCGGGGGGTCCAGTTTAGCACCAATTTTTACGAGCAGTACTTC.